Following are 17 T cell receptor beta chains from one sample sequenced in a study of PD-1 blockade in classical Hodgkin lymphoma. Noted time point: cycle 4 day 1 (C4D1), after more than five weeks of nivolumab. Every patient had relapsed following autologous stem cell transplantation, and cohorts differed in brentuximab vedotin exposure. The protocol was immunoSEQ multiplex PCR, while the TCRdb copy is restricted to in-frame clones and leaves out a portion. The top ten clones hold around 2.4% of a sample with 35,000 to 50,000 clones, 69% of them seen once. The specimen was peripheral blood mononuclear cells (PBMCs), collected before the fourth cycle of nivolumab. These receptors all stem from a human donor with classical Hodgkin lymphoma.

This clone was recorded only once. The chain links TRBV2 to TRBJ1-5, with no clear D. Per the germline V gene, CDR1 is SNHLY and CDR2 is FYNNEI. The CDR3 covers 13 residues. Trimming took off 4 bases at V and 5 bases at J, with 9 bases between the two ends. CDR3 amino acids: CASSATDDQPQHF. CDR3 DNA: TGTGCCAGCAGTGCGACGGATGATCAGCCCCAGCATTTT.

V is TRBV29-1 and J is TRBJ1-1, with D unclear. Germline V gene lookup returns CDR1 SQVTM and CDR2 ANQGSEA. The CDR3 is 11 amino acids. Trimming took 4 bases from V and 5 from J, leaving 8 bases between them. Here the CDR3 reads CSVGRGTEAFF. Written as DNA, the CDR3 is TGCAGCGTTGGTCGGGGTACTGAAGCTTTCTTT.

The chain links TRBV5-5 to TRBJ2-7, with D perhaps TRBD1 or TRBD2 (6 bases each). CDR1 is SGHKS, CDR2 YYEKEE, per germline (reference sequence). The CDR3 runs 13 residues. V was clipped by 4 bases and J by 6 bases, with 14 bases between them. This CDR3 reads CASSQEEGGEQYF. The CDR3 DNA reads TGTGCCAGCAGCCAAGAAGAGGGGGGCGAGCAGTACTTC. Drawing the rest from reference TRBV5-5 and TRBJ2-7, the complete variable domain is DAGVTQSPTHLIKTRGQQVTLRCSPISGHKSVSWYQQVLGQGPQFIFQYYEKEERGRGNFPDRFSARQFPNYSSELNVNALLLGDSALYLCASSQEEGGEQYFGPGTRLTVT.

The chain joins TRBV28 to TRBJ2-5; 7 bases align to TRBD1. With 2 bases clipped from V and 5 bases from J, the junction kept 5 bases outside the gene matches. The CDR3 totals 14 residues. Germline CDR1 reads MDHEN; CDR2 reads SYDVKM. In DNA, the CDR3 is TGTGCCAGCAGTTTACGACAGGGTGTGGAGACCCAGTACTTC. Protein sequence: CASSLRQGVETQYF.

V is TRBV9 and J is TRBJ2-7; 10 nucleotides match TRBD1. Germline V lookup: CDR1 SGDLS, CDR2 YYNGEE. V lost 2 bases and J lost 3; bases outside the gene matches: 5. CDR3 length: 15 residues. The chain's CDR3 is CASSVGGDRGYEQYF. The CDR3 DNA reads TGTGCCAGCAGCGTGGGCGGGGACAGGGGCTACGAGCAGTACTTC. Complete variable domain (other parts from reference TRBV9 and TRBJ2-7): DSGVTQTPKHLITATGQRVTLRCSPRSGDLSVYWYQQSLDQGLQFLIQYYNGEERAKGNILERFSAQQFPDLHSELNLSSLELGDSALYFCASSVGGDRGYEQYFGPGTRLTVT.

The chain recombines TRBV4-3 with TRBJ2-7; possible D gene TRBD1, 6 bases. V was clipped by 0 bases and J by 5 bases, with 14 bases between them. The CDR3 sequence is 15 residues long. The germline CDR1 and CDR2 sequences are LGHNA and YSLEER. CDR3 DNA sequence: TGCGCCAGCAGCCAAGATCACAGGGATAGGGACGAGCAGTACTTC. Protein product: CASSQDHRDRDEQYF.

This clone has a count of ten or more. DNA for the CDR3: TGTGCCAGCAGCTTACACCTAAGGGGCCTCTACGATTATGGCTACACCTTC. Its protein product is CASSLHLRGLYDYGYTF. The chain uses TRBV7-2 and TRBJ1-2; D might be TRBD1 (5 bases). The CDR3 totals 17 residues. The V end lost 2 bases, the J end lost 5 bases, and 21 bases lay between the germline ends. Germline assignment: CDR1 SGHTA and CDR2 FQGNSA.

The chain is built from TRBV28 and TRBJ2-7; D remains ambiguous. Trimming stripped 5 bases from V and 4 bases from J, with 12 bases between. This CDR3 has 13 residues. The V gene's germline CDR1 is MDHEN and CDR2 SYDVKM. The CDR3 nucleotides read TGTGCCAGCAGTCCCCCCTCCCGATACGAGCAGTACTTC. Amino acids: CASSPPSRYEQYF.

This clone was counted only a few times. The chain couples TRBV10-2 to TRBJ1-2; TRBD1 might be the D (5 bases). This CDR3 contains 14 residues. Germline CDR1 and CDR2: WSHSY and SAAADI. The germline V and J ends were trimmed by 0 bases and 4 bases, with 9 bases remaining between them. CDR3 region: CASSESRGIYGYTF. The CDR3 DNA is TGCGCCAGCAGTGAGTCGCGGGGGATCTATGGCTACACCTTC.

This chain joins TRBV25-1 and TRBJ2-7; D may be TRBD1 (7 bases). The CDR3 totals 11 residues. Germline CDR1 and CDR2: MGHDK and SYGVNS. Deletions cut 10 bases from V and 12 bases from J, with 19 bases between. CDR3 region: CATVQGGRAYF. CDR3 bases: TGTGCCACCGTCCAGGGGGGAAGGGCGTACTTC.

This sequence joins TRBV11-2 and TRBJ1-2; the D is unclear. V was cut by 0 bases and J by 13 bases, with 12 bases left in between. The CDR3 spans 12 residues. CDR1 is SGHAT and CDR2 is FQNNGV in the germline V gene. In nucleotides, the CDR3 is TGTGCCAGCAGCTTAGATCTAGACACCCCCACCTTC. Protein product: CASSLDLDTPTF.

The CDR3 spells CASSLVMGTGEQFF. The CDR3 DNA reads TGTGCCAGCAGCTTAGTGATGGGGACAGGCGAGCAGTTCTTC. The chain joins TRBV7-1 to TRBJ2-1; TRBD1 aligns across 8 bases. TRBV7-1 is recorded as an ORF, its role being uncertain. The CDR3 is made up of 14 amino acids. V lost 4 bases, J lost 10 bases, and 9 bases stayed unmatched.

This clone was seen only once. This sequence joins TRBV9 and TRBJ2-7; 7 nucleotides agree with TRBD2. The CDR3 is 15 residues long. Germline CDR1 SGDLS, CDR2 YYNGEE. V lost 1 base, J lost 3 bases, and 7 bases stayed unmatched. The CDR3 loop reads CASSVSGGGGYEQYF. The DNA for the CDR3 is TGTGCCAGCAGCGTATCTGGCGGGGGTGGCTACGAGCAGTACTTC.

The chain is built from TRBV5-1 and TRBJ2-7; D perhaps matches TRBD2 (7 bases). The CDR3 has 14 amino acids. V shed 3 bases and J shed 3 bases, with 13 bases lying between them. CDR1 is SGHRS and CDR2 is YFSETQ in the germline V gene. CDR3 coding DNA: TGCGCCAGCAGCTATACAAGGGGGGGCTACGAGCAGTACTTC. Its translation: CASSYTRGGYEQYF.

V is TRBV11-1 and J is TRBJ2-7, with TRBD2 matching 7 bases. Germline-derived CDR1 and CDR2 are SGHAT and FQDESV (reference sequence). V gave up 5 bases and J gave up 0 bases; unmatched junction bases: 4. The CDR3 consists of 14 residues. This chain's CDR3 is CASSLREGSYEQYF. The CDR3 bases are TGTGCCAGCAGCCTTAGGGAGGGCTCCTACGAGCAGTACTTC.

The J gene is TRBJ2-7, the V gene TRBV11-2, with D uncertain. V was cut by 0 bases and J by 4 bases, with 13 bases left in between. CDR3 length: 15 residues. Looked up from germline, CDR1 is SGHAT and CDR2 is FQNNGV. The CDR3: CASSLDVGSPYEQYF. Written as DNA, the CDR3 is TGTGCCAGCAGCTTAGATGTCGGCAGTCCATACGAGCAGTACTTC.

This clone was picked up a small number of times. The chain's CDR3 is CASSLRPNPYEQYF. CDR3 DNA sequence: TGTGCCAGCAGCCTCCGACCGAACCCCTACGAGCAGTACTTC. This chain joins TRBV9 and TRBJ2-7; D not certain. The CDR3 is 14 amino acids. From germline, CDR1 is SGDLS and CDR2 YYNGEE. The V end lost 4 bases, the J end lost 2 bases, and 13 bases lay between the germline ends.